Below are 22 T cell receptor beta chains sequenced from a single sample in a study of cytotoxic CD8 clonotypes in ibrutinib-treated CLL. Produced via immunoSEQ multiplex PCR; TCRdb's table is partial and in-frame only. The data contain about 300,000 clones, 70% to 80% of them seen just once; the ten biggest clones take up roughly 6%. Material: PBMCs, obtained at disease progression, from a patient treated with ibrutinib. All receptors derive from a human donor with chronic lymphocytic leukemia.

The V call is TRBV5-6, the J call TRBJ1-1, with D possibly TRBD1 on 6 matching bases. Trimming removed 1 base from V and 2 bases from J, with 21 bases in between. The CDR3 length is 18 residues. From germline, CDR1 is SGHDT and CDR2 YYEEEE. The CDR3 DNA sequence: TGTGCCAGCAGCTTGTCGACAGGCAGCACAAGGTCCAACACTGAAGCTTTCTTT. Protein sequence: CASSLSTGSTRSNTEAFF.

This rearrangement joins TRBV2 to TRBJ1-2; D uncertain. CDR3 size: 14 residues. The germline CDR1 and CDR2 sequences are SNHLY and FYNNEI. Deletions cut 3 bases from V and 1 base from J, with 9 bases between. DNA for the CDR3: TGTGCCAGCAGTGATTGGGGAGATAACTATGGCTACACCTTC. Protein product: CASSDWGDNYGYTF.

This chain uses TRBV9 with TRBJ2-1, with TRBD2 matching over 8 bases. The CDR3 consists of 16 residues. The V gene end was trimmed by 2 bases and the J gene end by 5 bases; junction bases not matched to a gene: 9. Germline lookup yields CDR1 SGDLS and CDR2 YYNGEE. The CDR3 region is CASSVAGTRDHNEQFF. In DNA form, the CDR3 reads TGTGCCAGCAGCGTCGCCGGGACTAGAGATCACAATGAGCAGTTCTTC.

The chain joins TRBV29-1 to TRBJ1-2; D unclear. Germline V CDR1 and CDR2: SQVTM, ANQGSEA. The CDR3 is 13 amino acids. The V end lost 3 bases, the J end lost 8 bases, and 16 bases lay between the germline ends. CDR3 in DNA: TGCAGCGTTGATTCCGGAAGGCTCGGGGGCTACACCTTC. This sequence encodes CSVDSGRLGGYTF.

The DNA of the CDR3 is TGCAGCGTTGAGGGACTAGCGAGGAATGAGCAGTTCTTC. The encoded protein is CSVEGLARNEQFF. This chain uses TRBV29-1 with TRBJ2-1, with 10 bases fitting TRBD2. The CDR3 is 13 amino acids. V gave up 3 bases and J gave up 7 bases; unmatched junction bases: 3. Germline values: CDR1 SQVTM, CDR2 ANQGSEA.

The V and J genes are TRBV11-2 and TRBJ2-3; D remains ambiguous. V was cut by 1 base and J by 2 bases, with 10 bases left in between. Germline CDR1 and CDR2: SGHAT and FQNNGV. The CDR3 is 15 residues long. The CDR3 sequence: CASSLVPLLTDTQYF. DNA for the CDR3: TGTGCCAGCAGCTTAGTACCTCTCCTCACAGATACGCAGTATTTT.

The gene calls are TRBV4-1 and TRBJ1-2; TRBD1 matches 12 bases. Per germline, CDR1 MGHRA and CDR2 YSYEKL. The CDR3 runs to 18 residues. Trimming took 4 bases from V and 2 from J; bases not matched to a gene: 11. This CDR3 is CASSPPLGTGGVNYGYTF. CDR3 nucleotide sequence: TGCGCCAGCAGCCCCCCATTGGGGACAGGGGGCGTGAACTATGGCTACACCTTC.

This chain joins TRBV11-3 and TRBJ1-3; D is uncertain. CDR3 length: 13 amino acids. Trimming took 5 bases from V and 4 from J, leaving 9 bases between them. Germline V gives CDR1 SGHNT, CDR2 YENEEA. The CDR3 region has the DNA TGTGCCAGCAGCCCCCCGGAAGGAAACACCATATATTTT. Residues: CASSPPEGNTIYF.

This chain connects TRBV6-4 to TRBJ2-2; weak D call: TRBD2 (5 bases). V was trimmed by 2 bases and J by 6 bases, leaving 7 bases between them. The germline V gene encodes CDR1 MRHNA and CDR2 SNTAGT. The CDR3 is 13 amino acids. The CDR3 loop reads CASSDDSAGELFF. As DNA, the CDR3 is TGTGCCAGCAGTGACGATAGCGCCGGGGAGCTGTTTTTT.

The V gene is TRBV7-2, the J gene TRBJ2-3; D is perhaps TRBD2 (5 bases). The V end was cut by 1 base, the J end by 5 bases, with 10 bases between. Germline V CDR1 and CDR2: SGHTA, FQGNSA. CDR3 length equals 14 residues. In DNA, the CDR3 is TGTGCCAGCAGCTTAGAGCTCGGGATAGATACGCAGTATTTT. Residues: CASSLELGIDTQYF. The full variable domain, with the rest looked up from reference TRBV7-2 and TRBJ2-3, is GAGVSQSPSNKVTEKGKDVELRCDPISGHTALYWYRQSLGQGLEFLIYFQGNSAPDKSGLPSDRFSAERTGGSVSTLTIQRTQQEDSAVYLCASSLELGIDTQYFGPGTRLTVL.

The V call is TRBV15, the J call TRBJ2-5; either TRBD1 or TRBD2 may supply D (5 bases each). The CDR3 runs 14 residues. Germline values: CDR1 LNHNV, CDR2 YYDKDF (reference sequence). Trimming removed 0 bases at V and 4 bases at J, with 9 bases between. Here the CDR3 DNA reads TGTGCCACCAGCAGAGATTCAGGGACAGAGACCCAGTACTTC. This encodes CATSRDSGTETQYF.

This chain connects TRBV19 to TRBJ2-2, with 10 bases fitting TRBD1. In germline, CDR1 is LNHDA, CDR2 SQIVND (reference sequence). This CDR3 region has 14 residues. The J segment lost 5 bases and the V segment lost 6 bases, leaving 3 bases of the junction unmatched. This CDR3 is CASSRDRGTGELFF. CDR3 bases: TGTGCCAGTAGCAGGGACAGGGGAACCGGGGAGCTGTTTTTT.

The table lists this clone with a count of one. The chain is built from TRBV28 and TRBJ2-1; 10 bases are a match to TRBD2. Unmatched junction bases numbered 4, after V lost 1 base and J lost 1 base. This CDR3 has 17 residues. Germline CDR1 is MDHEN and CDR2 is SYDVKM. CDR3 in amino acids: CASSLFYSGRSYNEQFF. The CDR3 DNA is TGTGCCAGCAGTTTATTTTATAGCGGGAGGTCCTACAATGAGCAGTTCTTC.

The chain couples TRBV4-1 to TRBJ2-4; D call uncertain. The V gene lost 2 bases and the J gene lost 1 base, with 18 bases spanning the gap. This CDR3 is built from 18 residues. From germline, CDR1 is MGHRA and CDR2 YSYEKL. For the CDR3, the DNA is TGCGCCAGCAGCCAATGGGTTAGGAGAGAATGGGCCAAAAACATTCAGTACTTC. Protein product: CASSQWVRREWAKNIQYF.

This chain connects TRBV10-3 to TRBJ2-1, with D unclear. The CDR3 is made up of 11 amino acids. Germline V CDR1 and CDR2: ENHRY, SYGVKD. Trimming stripped 8 bases from V and 5 bases from J, with 7 bases between. The CDR3, as DNA: TGTGCCATCCGCCAGAACAATGAGCAGTTCTTC. This gives the protein CAIRQNNEQFF.

The chain carries TRBV5-3 and TRBJ1-4; D gene uncertain. TRBV5-3 is sorted into the ORF group, with uncertain function. The CDR3 contains 14 residues. Trimming removed 3 bases from V and 7 bases from J, with 13 bases in between. DNA for the CDR3: TGTGCCAGAAGCTCGCCCGGGTGCTGTGAAAAACTGTTTTTT. It codes for CARSSPGCCEKLFF.

The chain recombines TRBV4-1 with TRBJ1-1, with D possibly TRBD1 on 5 matching bases. CDR1 and CDR2 (germline): MGHRA, YSYEKL. The V gene lost 3 bases and the J gene lost 0 bases, with 14 bases spanning the gap. The CDR3 runs to 16 residues. The CDR3 DNA is TGCGCCAGCAGCCAGAGTCCGGGACGGATGAACACTGAAGCTTTCTTT. Translation gives CASSQSPGRMNTEAFF.

The chain joins TRBV9 to TRBJ2-7; D remains unclear. Trimming pared 4 bases from V and 2 bases from J, leaving 13 bases between. The CDR3 is 14 residues long. CDR1 and CDR2 (germline): SGDLS, YYNGEE. The DNA of the CDR3 is TGTGCCAGCAGCCCCCCTACCAAACCCTACGAGCAGTACTTC. Translated, it gives CASSPPTKPYEQYF.

The chain recombines TRBV4-1 with TRBJ2-7, with TRBD1 matching 7 bases. The CDR3 consists of 16 residues. The germline V gene encodes CDR1 MGHRA and CDR2 YSYEKL. The V and J ends lost 1 base and 4 bases, in that order; junction bases with no gene match: 10. As DNA, the CDR3 is TGCGCCAGCAGCCAAGGGCCGGACGACAGGGCATACGAGCAGTACTTC. It yields the protein CASSQGPDDRAYEQYF.

The chain joins TRBV28 to TRBJ1-4; 7 nucleotides align to TRBD1. CDR3 length: 14 amino acids. Germline V gene data show CDR1 as MDHEN and CDR2 as SYDVKM. The junction had 12 bases not matched to a gene; V was cut back by 9 bases and J by 8 bases. CDR3 DNA sequence: TGTGCCAGTACCAGACAGGGTAAATTGGAAAAACTGTTTTTT. Protein product: CASTRQGKLEKLFF.

On this clone itself: The sample contains more than one DNA sequence encoding this CDR3. The rearrangement links TRBV5-4 to TRBJ2-7; TRBD1 matches at 7 bases. This CDR3 spans 14 amino acids. Germline lookup yields CDR1 SGHNT and CDR2 YYREEE (reference sequence). With V trimmed by 0 bases and J by 3 bases, 3 bases remained unmatched. CDR3 sequence reads: CASSLGQGRYEQYF. CDR3 DNA sequence: TGTGCCAGCAGCTTGGGACAGGGTCGCTACGAGCAGTACTTC.

The gene calls are TRBV27 and TRBJ2-7; TRBD2 matches at 8 bases. The germline V gene encodes CDR1 MNHEY and CDR2 SMNVEV (reference sequence). CDR3 length: 14 amino acids. Losses at the gene ends were 5 bases for V and 3 bases for J; bases not matched to a gene: 6. CDR3 coding DNA: TGTGCCAGCAGTCCGGGACTAGTTGTCTACGAGCAGTACTTC. Residues: CASSPGLVVYEQYF.